This T cell receptor beta chain came from a study of cytomegalovirus exposure and HLA in healthy donors. Whole-study results and caveats: On later analysis, the bulk of CMV-associated TCR beta chains appeared to be HLA-restricted.

Concerning this clone itself: No antigen is known for it.

V was pared by 8 bases and J by 4 bases, with 12 bases of the junction left unmatched. The CDR3 consists of 15 residues. The V gene's germline CDR1 is MNHEY and CDR2 SVGAGI. 13 Jbeta primers and 60 Vbeta primers were used for the PCR. Using immunoSEQ multiplex PCR, the repertoire was profiled, and TCRdb retains in-frame clones only, with some absent. The top ten hold around 8% of the sample, which has 150,000 to 200,000 clones, 75% seen once. Source material: PBMCs. J is TRBJ1-1 and V is TRBV6-5, with 8 bases that match TRBD1. This TCR came from a woman aged 40 to 49 in good health and CMV-seropositive. CDR3 coding DNA: TGTGCCAGCGGATCTGCGACAGGGGTTGGCACTGAAGCTTTCTTT. It specifies CASGSATGVGTEAFF.